Only a few counts were recorded for the clone carrying this T cell receptor beta chain. Its antigen is not known. TCR alpha and TCR beta cDNA libraries carrying sample barcodes and UMIs came from 5'RACE with constant-segment primers. TCRdb re-analysed the 5' RACE reads in MiXCR, keeping a single row per CDR3 protein. The sample contains around 310,000 distinct CDR3 sequences, roughly an eighth of which appear only once. This entry comes from a study of T-cell memory formation after mild COVID-19. Regarding the study as a whole: The SARS-CoV-2 specificity of second-wave clones reaching peak at day 37 remained unverified.

Sequenced input: PBMCs or a T cell subset sorted from them (not recorded which). This clonotype was obtained from a man younger than 35 who had mild COVID-19 (a few samples of this study predate the infection). Cell type and time point are not known.

CDR3 region: CASGRAGITDTQYF. The CDR3 DNA is TGCGCCAGCGGCCGGGCGGGGATCACAGATACGCAGTATTTT. The chain couples TRBV5-1 to TRBJ2-3; weak D call: TRBD2 (6 bases). Germline V gene lookup returns CDR1 SGHRS and CDR2 YFSETQ. Trimming stripped 7 bases from V and 2 bases from J, with 14 bases between. The CDR3 has 14 amino acids.